The 27 T cell receptor beta chains listed next were all sequenced from one sample in a study of T cell changes during pregnancy in multiple sclerosis. The method was immunoSEQ multiplex PCR; TCRdb's version includes in-frame clones alone and lacks a portion of them. The table has approximately 30,000 clones, roughly nine tenths seen once; the top ten hold over 8.5%. Specimen: CD8+ T cells from peripheral blood mononuclear cells, collected in the third trimester of pregnancy. These TCRs come from a female donor with multiple sclerosis, enrolled in a pregnancy study.

V gene TRBV6-1 combines with J gene TRBJ2-5; no definite D call. The ends were cut back, 7 bases at V and 5 bases at J, with 14 bases in the middle. The V gene's germline CDR1 is MNHNS and CDR2 SASEGT. This CDR3 region has 13 residues. The CDR3 nucleotides read TGTGCCAGCAAAAGAGGATATGGGGAGACCCAGTACTTC. Its protein is CASKRGYGETQYF.

The rearrangement links TRBV19 to TRBJ2-2; D possibly corresponds to TRBD2 (5 bases). V lost 1 base, J lost 4 bases, and 7 bases lay in between. This CDR3 has 14 amino acids. Germline V gives CDR1 LNHDA, CDR2 SQIVND (reference sequence). The CDR3 coding sequence is TGTGCCAGTAGTATAGCGGGGAGCACCGGGGAGCTGTTTTTT. This gives the protein CASSIAGSTGELFF.

The CDR3 loop reads CASSVVSDTQYF. In DNA form, the CDR3 reads TGTGCCAGCAGCGTAGTGTCGGATACGCAGTATTTT. The chain employs TRBV9 and TRBJ2-3; D gene unclear. CDR1 is SGDLS, CDR2 YYNGEE, per germline. The CDR3 extends over 12 amino acids. The V gene lost 0 bases and the J gene lost 6 bases, with 5 bases spanning the gap.

This chain's CDR3 is CASTSQGLGETQYF. The DNA of the CDR3 is TGTGCCAGCACCTCCCAGGGGTTGGGAGAGACCCAGTACTTC. J is TRBJ2-5 and V is TRBV6-5; a weak D match, TRBD1 (6 bases). This CDR3 has 14 residues. V was pared by 7 bases and J by 4 bases, with 16 bases between. Germline V gives CDR1 MNHEY, CDR2 SVGAGI.

V usage is TRBV30 and J usage is TRBJ2-1; TRBD2 aligns across 7 bases. Germline lookup yields CDR1 GTSNPN and CDR2 SVGIG (reference sequence). This CDR3 spans 15 amino acids. V was clipped by 0 bases and J by 4 bases; unmatched bases: 6. DNA of the CDR3: TGTGCCTGGAGTGTCGGCACTAGCGTGTACAATGAGCAGTTCTTC. It encodes CAWSVGTSVYNEQFF. Combining the CDR3 with reference TRBV30 and TRBJ2-1 gives the whole variable domain SQTIHQWPATLVQPVGSPLSLECTVEGTSNPNLYWYRQAAGRGLQLLFYSVGIGQISSEVPQNLSASRPQDRQFILSSKKLLLSDSGFYLCAWSVGTSVYNEQFFGPGTRLTVL.

The chain recombines TRBV27 with TRBJ2-3, with D possibly TRBD2 on 6 matching bases. Germline CDR1 and CDR2: MNHEY and SMNVEV (reference sequence). Trimming left V 2 bases short and J 0 bases short, with 15 bases between. The CDR3 sequence is 17 residues long. This chain's CDR3 is CASSLMSRLVSTDTQYF. The CDR3 DNA reads TGTGCCAGCAGTTTAATGTCCAGACTAGTTAGCACAGATACGCAGTATTTT.

This chain uses TRBV5-1 with TRBJ1-1; 9 bases line up with TRBD1. Germline CDR1 and CDR2: SGHRS and YFSETQ. The CDR3 has 14 residues. V lost 2 bases to trimming and J lost 4 bases; unmatched junction nucleotides: 3. This chain's CDR3 is CASSLQGAGTEAFF. The CDR3 region has the DNA TGCGCCAGCAGCTTACAGGGGGCTGGCACTGAAGCTTTCTTT. Complete variable domain (other parts from reference TRBV5-1 and TRBJ1-1): KAGVTQTPRYLIKTRGQQVTLSCSPISGHRSVSWYQQTPGQGLQFLFEYFSETQRNKGNFPGRFSGRQFSNSRSEMNVSTLELGDSALYLCASSLQGAGTEAFFGQGTRLTVV.

Here the CDR3 DNA reads TGTGCCAGCAGCGGGTCCGGGGCGGGGGCCACAGATACGCAGTATTTT. This gives the protein CASSGSGAGATDTQYF. The J gene is TRBJ2-3, the V gene TRBV9; D might be TRBD2 (7 bases). The CDR3 is made up of 16 amino acids. Trimming left V 3 bases short and J 2 bases short, with 16 bases between. Germline CDR1 is SGDLS and CDR2 is YYNGEE.

This sequence joins TRBV5-1 and TRBJ2-7; the D gene is possibly TRBD1 (5 bases). The CDR3 is 19 amino acids. Germline-derived CDR1 and CDR2 are SGHRS and YFSETQ. The ends were cut back, 3 bases at V and 3 bases at J, with 28 bases in the middle. The CDR3 is CASSSSNTGPRTPLYEQYF. The DNA for the CDR3 is TGCGCCAGCAGCTCGTCAAACACAGGACCGCGTACCCCCCTCTACGAGCAGTACTTC.

In this sample, this clone turned up a few times. The chain carries TRBV9 and TRBJ2-1; maybe TRBD2 (6 bases). The CDR3 is 16 amino acids. V dropped 4 bases and J dropped 8 bases, with 22 bases sitting between them. In germline, CDR1 is SGDLS, CDR2 YYNGEE. The CDR3 DNA sequence: TGTGCCAGCAGCCTGAGAGCGTCTGGAGGGCTCGATGAGCAGTTCTTC. Its protein is CASSLRASGGLDEQFF.

The V and J genes are TRBV2 and TRBJ2-3, with 9 bases identical to TRBD2. Germline V gene lookup returns CDR1 SNHLY and CDR2 FYNNEI. The V gene end was trimmed by 8 bases and the J gene end by 4 bases; junction bases not matched to a gene: 10. The length of the CDR3 is 15 residues. The CDR3: CASVGIAGAPDTQYF. In nucleotides, the CDR3 is TGTGCCAGCGTCGGCATAGCGGGAGCCCCAGATACGCAGTATTTT.

This sequence joins TRBV5-8 and TRBJ2-1; 7 nucleotides agree with TRBD2. The CDR3 contains 17 residues. V shed 3 bases and J 2 bases; nucleotides not matched to a gene: 11. CDR1 SGHTS and CDR2 YDEGEE come from the germline V gene. The DNA for the CDR3 is TGTGCCAGCAGCTACTGGGGCGGGAGTCCCCCCTACAATGAGCAGTTCTTC. Protein sequence: CASSYWGGSPPYNEQFF.

The chain links TRBV27 to TRBJ1-2, with 8 bases matching TRBD1. With V trimmed by 5 bases and J by 2 bases, 13 bases remained unmatched. The CDR3 spans 17 residues. Germline assignment: CDR1 MNHEY and CDR2 SMNVEV (reference sequence). Here the CDR3 reads CASSPIDRGSTNYGYTF. As DNA, the CDR3 is TGTGCCAGCAGTCCTATAGACAGGGGAAGTACCAACTATGGCTACACCTTC.

The chain links TRBV2 to TRBJ2-4; tentatively, D is TRBD2 (5 bases). The germline V gene has CDR1 SNHLY and CDR2 FYNNEI. V was trimmed by 6 bases and J by 0 bases, leaving 12 bases between them. CDR3 length: 15 amino acids. The CDR3 coding sequence is TGTGCCAGCAGGGCCAGCGGATTAGCCAAAAACATTCAGTACTTC. This gives the protein CASRASGLAKNIQYF.

CDR3 DNA: TGTGCCAGCAGCTTAAGGCTAGCGGGAGCTTACAATGAGCAGTTCTTC. Protein product: CASSLRLAGAYNEQFF. This chain uses TRBV7-3 with TRBJ2-1; 10 bases are shared with TRBD2. Unmatched junction bases numbered 4, after V lost 1 base and J lost 4 bases. From germline, CDR1 is SGHTA and CDR2 FQGTGA. This CDR3 spans 16 amino acids.

V usage is TRBV27 and J usage is TRBJ1-5; 8 nucleotides line up with TRBD1. The V segment lost 5 bases and the J segment 9 bases; nucleotides outside the gene matches: 9. CDR3 length: 14 residues. CDR1 is MNHEY and CDR2 is SMNVEV in the germline V gene (reference sequence). CDR3 DNA: TGTGCCAGCAGTATAAGGACAGGGCTTAGGCCCCAGCATTTT. Translating gives CASSIRTGLRPQHF.

This rearrangement joins TRBV7-9 to TRBJ1-1; the D gene is possibly TRBD1 (5 bases). The CDR3 spans 12 residues. V lost 7 bases and J 4 bases, leaving 10 bases between the germline ends. CDR1 is SEHNR and CDR2 is FQNEAQ in the germline V gene (reference sequence). DNA for the CDR3: TGTGCCAGCACGCGGGGGGGCACTGAAGCTTTCTTT. Protein: CASTRGGTEAFF.

The CDR3 protein is CASSLGVPPTNEQFF. CDR3 sequence (DNA): TGTGCCAGCAGCTTAGGAGTACCTCCTACCAATGAGCAGTTCTTC. This chain joins TRBV7-9 and TRBJ2-1; D remains unclear. The V end lost 1 base, the J end lost 6 bases, and 13 bases lay between the germline ends. The CDR3 spans 15 residues. Germline loops: CDR1 SEHNR, CDR2 FQNEAQ (reference sequence).

The V call is TRBV6-5, the J call TRBJ2-3; D is possibly TRBD2 (6 bases). The CDR3 extends over 15 amino acids. The V gene's germline CDR1 is MNHEY and CDR2 SVGAGI. Trimming shortened V by 1 base and J by 0 bases, and 8 bases separated the two germline ends. CDR3 residues: CASSYLRGSTDTQYF. The DNA for the CDR3 is TGTGCCAGCAGTTACTTGCGGGGTAGCACAGATACGCAGTATTTT.

Only one count was recorded for this clone. The rearrangement joins TRBV7-3 to TRBJ2-1; 9 bases are a match to TRBD1. The CDR3 runs to 14 residues. Germline assignment: CDR1 SGHTA and CDR2 FQGTGA. V lost 2 bases and J lost 8; bases outside the gene matches: 4. The CDR3 region is CASSLYGQGYEQFF. In DNA, the CDR3 is TGTGCCAGCAGCTTATACGGACAGGGGTATGAGCAGTTCTTC.

The gene calls are TRBV25-1 and TRBJ1-2, with TRBD1 identical over 7 bases. After removal of 5 bases from V and 5 bases from J, the junction contained 17 bases not matched to a gene. CDR1 and CDR2 (germline): MGHDK, SYGVNS. This CDR3 has 17 residues. CDR3 region: CASSPGVGQGVGYGYTF. Here the CDR3 DNA reads TGTGCCAGCAGTCCTGGCGTAGGGCAGGGGGTTGGATATGGCTACACCTTC.

The chain has TRBV12-5 and TRBJ2-2; 7 positions agree with TRBD1. The CDR3 covers 14 residues. The V and J ends lost 8 bases and 3 bases, in that order; junction bases with no gene match: 6. Germline CDR1 is LGHNT and CDR2 is FRNRAP. CDR3 residues: CASTRDRDTGELFF. CDR3 nucleotide sequence: TGTGCTAGTACACGGGACAGAGACACCGGGGAGCTGTTTTTT.

The V gene is TRBV28, the J gene TRBJ1-2, with a tentative D call TRBD1 (6 bases). Germline lookup yields CDR1 MDHEN and CDR2 SYDVKM. Trimming stripped 6 bases from V and 2 bases from J, with 13 bases between. The CDR3 loop spans 14 amino acids. CDR3 sequence: CASREQGANYGYTF. CDR3 bases: TGTGCCAGCAGGGAACAGGGTGCCAACTATGGCTACACCTTC.

The J gene is TRBJ2-7, the V gene TRBV6-1; possibly TRBD2 for D (5 bases). Germline V gene data show CDR1 as MNHNS and CDR2 as SASEGT. V was clipped by 3 bases and J by 5 bases, with 11 bases between them. The CDR3 covers 13 residues. The CDR3 loop is CASSDRVRDEQYF. Written as DNA, the CDR3 is TGTGCCAGCAGTGATCGGGTGCGGGACGAGCAGTACTTC.

The rearrangement links TRBV10-2 to TRBJ2-4; no clear D gene. Trimming took 6 bases from V and 2 from J, leaving 14 bases between them. This CDR3 contains 15 residues. CDR1 is WSHSY and CDR2 is SAAADI in the germline V gene. The CDR3 DNA sequence: TGCGCCAGCAGAGACTTAGTTTACACCAAAAACATTCAGTACTTC. Translated: CASRDLVYTKNIQYF.

Remarks on this clone: One end of the junction varies from germline; a read error may be responsible. The genes are TRBV19 and TRBJ1-5; TRBD1 is a possible D gene (6 bases). Germline lookup yields CDR1 LNHDA and CDR2 SQIVND (reference sequence). The CDR3 contains 14 residues. The CDR3 region is CASSLGGGNRPQHF. CDR3 nucleotides: TGTGCCAGTAGCCTGGGGGGGGGCAATCGGCCCCAGCATTTT.

About this clone itself: Within the sample, other DNA sequences also encode this same CDR3. The CDR3 spells CASSASGRAGNEQFF. The CDR3 DNA reads TGTGCCAGCAGCGCTAGCGGGAGGGCCGGTAATGAGCAGTTCTTC. The chain combines TRBV9 with TRBJ2-1; TRBD2 matches at 12 bases. This CDR3 has 15 residues. V lost 3 bases to trimming and J lost 7 bases; unmatched junction nucleotides: 5. CDR1 and CDR2 from the germline V gene are SGDLS and YYNGEE.